This section outlines one TCR beta chain sequence together with its context. V was pared by 5 bases and J by 4 bases, with 8 bases between. Germline loops: CDR1 MDHEN, CDR2 SYDVKM. The CDR3 has 12 amino acids. This sample is part of a study of technical replicates of blood from a handful of donors. Profiling relied on immunoSEQ multiplex PCR, and the TCRdb table lists in-frame clones only, not all of them. Of roughly 83,000 clones in the sample, approximately 90% were seen once. The sequence derives from a human donor in good health. V gene TRBV28 combines with J gene TRBJ1-2; D may be TRBD1 (6 bases). The sequencing input was T cells isolated from PBMCs. The DNA of the CDR3 is TGTGCCAGCAGTGGACAGCCCTATGGCTACACCTTC. Protein: CASSGQPYGYTF.